The rows below give T cell receptor beta chains drawn from one sample of a study of T-cell reconstitution after alpha-beta-depleted transplantation in children. TCRdb reanalysed the PCR reads using MiXCR and keeps one entry per CDR3 protein. The sample lists around 370,000 distinct CDR3 sequences, around 15% occurring once. Source: PBMCs, mostly from graft donor cells, taken 360 days after TCRalphabeta/CD19-depleted stem cell transplant. All receptors come from a male patient under 10 years old who had a stem cell transplant for acute lymphoblastic leukemia, so the T cells may come from the graft donor. The CDR3 runs from the conserved cysteine through the conserved F or W. D genes are given only for firm matches. Clone size, where shown, is once, few, many, or a class for clones that have expanded.

J gene	V gene	clone size	D gene	CDR3 protein	CDR3 DNA
TRBJ2-1	TRBV4-1	NA	NA	CASSQMTLAGGTYNEQFF	TGCGCCAGCAGCCAAATGACGTTGGCAGGAGGGACCTACAATGAGCAGTTCTTC
TRBJ1-4	TRBV5-1	few	NA	CASRKLVAATNEKLFF	TGCGCCAGCAGGAAGCTGGTCGCTGCAACTAATGAAAAACTGTTTTTT
TRBJ2-5	TRBV20-1	few	NA	CSARKSGVNIETQYF	TGCAGTGCTAGGAAGTCGGGGGTGAACATAGAGACCCAGTACTTC
TRBJ2-3	TRBV5-1	NA	NA	CASSPRPGVSSTDTQYF	TGCGCCAGCAGTCCCAGGCCAGGGGTATCTAGCACAGATACGCAGTATTTT
TRBJ2-3	TRBV15	NA	NA	CATSRNSPDTQYF	TGTGCCACCAGCAGAAACAGCCCAGATACGCAGTATTTT
TRBJ1-4	TRBV12-3/TRBV12-4	many	NA	CASSLGVNEKLFF	TGTGCCAGCAGTTTAGGGGTGAATGAAAAACTGTTTTTT
TRBJ2-3	TRBV4-3	many	TRBD2	CASSQGGGLGTDTQYF	TGCGCCAGCAGCCAGGGGGGTGGACTAGGCACAGATACGCAGTATTTT
TRBJ2-7	TRBV29-1	many	NA	CSVEDPAGGWDEQYF	TGCAGCGTTGAAGATCCGGCGGGTGGCTGGGACGAGCAGTACTTC
TRBJ1-1	TRBV6-5	NA	NA	CASSYRYEQNTEAFF	TGTGCCAGCAGTTACCGGTACGAGCAGAACACTGAAGCTTTCTTT
TRBJ1-2	TRBV4-2	few	NA	CASSQVGTSNYGYTF	TGTGCCAGCAGCCAAGTGGGGACCTCTAACTATGGCTACACCTTC
TRBJ2-7	TRBV7-9	NA	NA	CASSSFIQEASYEQYF	TGTGCCAGCAGCTCATTTATACAGGAAGCGTCGTACGAGCAGTACTTC
TRBJ2-7	TRBV10-3	many	NA	CAISESAPGVHEQYF	TGTGCCATCAGTGAGTCTGCGCCCGGGGTCCACGAGCAGTACTTC
TRBJ2-1	TRBV4-3	NA	NA	CASSSQVDSYNEQFF	TGCGCCAGCAGCTCTCAAGTGGACTCCTACAATGAGCAGTTCTTC
TRBJ2-3	TRBV11-1	NA	NA	CASSLYAAWGTGGTDTQYF	TGTGCCAGCAGCTTATACGCCGCTTGGGGGACCGGCGGCACAGATACGCAGTATTTT
TRBJ2-3	TRBV5-1	few	NA	CASSLDPGTDTQYF	TGCGCCAGCAGCTTGGATCCCGGCACAGATACGCAGTATTTT
TRBJ2-2	TRBV4-3	NA	NA	CASSHAFTGELFF	TGCGCCAGCAGCCACGCGTTCACCGGGGAGCTGTTTTTT
TRBJ2-1	TRBV25-1	NA	TRBD2	CASSEYGSGRWNEQFF	TGTGCCAGCAGTGAATACGGTAGCGGGAGATGGAATGAGCAGTTCTTC
TRBJ2-1	TRBV6-1	few	TRBD2	CASSGGYVGGREQFF	TGTGCCAGCAGTGGTGGCTACGTCGGCGGGAGGGAGCAGTTCTTC
TRBJ1-4	TRBV7-6	NA	NA	CASSLGQPPAKLFF	TGTGCCAGCAGCTTAGGCCAACCTCCCGCAAAACTGTTTTTT
TRBJ2-6	TRBV5-4	NA	TRBD1	CASSLYPRTGVSGANVLTF	TGTGCCAGCAGCTTGTACCCCAGGACAGGCGTCTCTGGGGCCAACGTCCTGACTTTC
TRBJ2-1	TRBV5-1	few	TRBD2	CASSLVAGVEQFF	TGCGCCAGCAGCTTGGTAGCGGGAGTAGAGCAGTTCTTC
TRBJ2-7	TRBV10-3	NA	TRBD1	CAIRLSGTVYEQYF	TGTGCCATCAGACTTTCCGGGACAGTCTACGAGCAGTACTTC
TRBJ2-3	TRBV30	NA	NA	CAWSVDGYTQYF	TGTGCCTGGAGTGTGGATGGATATACGCAGTATTTT
TRBJ1-5	TRBV6-1	few	NA	CASSELGGFSNQPQHF	TGTGCCAGCAGTGAACTTGGGGGGTTCAGCAATCAGCCCCAGCATTTT
TRBJ1-5	TRBV25-1	once	TRBD1	CASSVTGYNQPQHF	TGTGCCAGCAGTGTGACAGGGTACAATCAGCCCCAGCATTTT
TRBJ1-1	TRBV27	few	TRBD1	CASSFSSRTGTTEAFF	TGTGCCAGCAGTTTCTCCTCGCGGACAGGGACCACTGAAGCTTTCTTT
TRBJ2-7	TRBV7-9	few	NA	CASSLGTSSEQYF	TGTGCCAGCAGCTTAGGCACTAGTAGCGAGCAGTACTTC
TRBJ2-3	TRBV18	NA	TRBD2	CASSTTSGRSTDTQYF	TGTGCCAGCTCGACAACTAGCGGGAGGAGCACAGATACGCAGTATTTT
TRBJ2-1	TRBV7-6	NA	NA	CASSPGTWRAYNEQFF	TGTGCCAGCAGCCCCGGGACTTGGAGAGCCTACAATGAGCAGTTCTTC
TRBJ2-1	TRBV12-3/TRBV12-4	few	NA	CASTLGRASIYEQFF	TGTGCCAGCACTCTCGGGCGGGCCAGTATATATGAGCAGTTCTTC
TRBJ1-3	TRBV29-1	NA	NA	CSVPSRGGNTIYF	TGCAGCGTCCCCTCGAGGGGTGGAAACACCATATATTTT
TRBJ2-3	TRBV11-2	NA	NA	CASSLQVPLRSRPDTQYF	TGTGCCAGCAGCCTACAAGTCCCACTCCGATCGAGACCAGATACGCAGTATTTT
TRBJ2-1	TRBV19	NA	NA	CASSIGLGLSSYNEQFF	TGTGCCAGTAGTATTGGGCTAGGGCTAAGCTCCTACAATGAGCAGTTCTTC
TRBJ2-3	TRBV12-3/TRBV12-4	NA	NA	CASSSLPGVYNTDTQYF	TGTGCCAGCAGTTCCCTCCCGGGGGTATACAACACAGATACGCAGTATTTT
TRBJ1-5	TRBV10-3	NA	NA	CAISEGNQPQHF	TGTGCCATCAGTGAGGGGAATCAGCCCCAGCATTTT
TRBJ2-5	TRBV20-1	few	TRBD1	CSARTGEGTQYF	TGCAGTGCGAGGACAGGGGAGGGGACCCAGTACTTC
TRBJ2-7	TRBV28	few	TRBD2	CASSLPVLAVQYF	TGTGCCAGCAGTTTACCAGTACTAGCGGTGCAGTACTTC
TRBJ1-5	TRBV4-1	NA	TRBD1	CASSQERRTGDQPQHF	TGCGCCAGCAGCCAAGAAAGGAGGACAGGGGATCAGCCCCAGCATTTT
TRBJ1-1	TRBV20-1	NA	NA	CSARDLTLYTEAFF	TGCAGTGCTAGAGATTTAACCCTATACACTGAAGCTTTCTTT
TRBJ2-1	TRBV20-1	NA	NA	CSAIGPSFADEQFF	TGCAGTGCCATCGGCCCCTCCTTCGCGGATGAGCAGTTCTTC
TRBJ2-1	TRBV12-3/TRBV12-4	few	TRBD2	CASSLATSGRAGEQFF	TGTGCCAGCAGTTTAGCGACTAGCGGGAGGGCGGGTGAGCAGTTCTTC
TRBJ2-1	TRBV6-5	few	NA	CASSYGWGRTTFNEQFF	TGTGCCAGCAGTTATGGGTGGGGCCGAACCACATTCAATGAGCAGTTCTTC
TRBJ2-1	TRBV15	NA	NA	CATSRDLDNEQFF	TGTGCCACCAGCAGAGATCTGGACAATGAGCAGTTCTTC
TRBJ2-1	TRBV12-3/TRBV12-4	NA	TRBD1	CASSLAGTALSYNEQFF	TGTGCCAGCAGTTTAGCGGGGACAGCGCTCTCCTACAATGAGCAGTTCTTC
TRBJ2-3	TRBV28	NA	NA	CASSSSGTRGATDTQYF	TGTGCCAGCAGTTCCTCCGGGACTCGGGGGGCCACAGATACGCAGTATTTT
TRBJ1-4	TRBV12-3/TRBV12-4	many	NA	CASSLGGGDEKLFF	TGTGCCAGCAGCCTGGGGGGAGGCGATGAAAAACTGTTTTTT
TRBJ1-1	TRBV19	few	NA	CASSILDPNTEAFF	TGTGCCAGTAGTATCCTCGACCCGAACACTGAAGCTTTCTTT